This T cell receptor beta chain was found in a study of response to subunit inactivated influenza vaccine. In this sample, this clonotype turned up a few times. Germline lookup yields CDR1 MNHEY and CDR2 SVGAGI. Trimming cost V 2 bases and J 1 base, with 8 bases left between them. The CDR3 spans 14 residues. TCRdb re-called the RT-PCR reads with MiXCR, one entry per CDR3 protein. The sample yields about 500,000 distinct CDR3 sequences, 16% seen once. The starting material was CD4+ T cells sorted from PBMCs, obtained around 25 months after vaccination. The J gene is TRBJ2-5, the V gene TRBV6-5, with D possibly being TRBD2 (5 bases). The sequence derives from a man aged 50-75 years who received an inactivated influenza vaccine. The CDR3 is CASSYGSGQETQYF. In nucleotides, the CDR3 is TGTGCCAGCAGTTACGGGAGCGGCCAAGAGACCCAGTACTTC.